This TCR beta chain comes out of a study of cytomegalovirus exposure and HLA in healthy donors. Germline assignment: CDR1 KGHSH and CDR2 LQKENI. The CDR3 runs to 13 residues. Trimming took 5 bases from V and 6 from J; bases not matched to a gene: 6. Amplification used 60 Vbeta primers and 13 Jbeta primers. Profiled with immunoSEQ multiplex PCR; TCRdb holds only in-frame clones, not every one. The sample records 99,000 or so clones, 76% being singletons. The study's findings and limits: A later analysis, which compared TCR beta chains of equal frequency, found the HLA-associated ones more clonally expanded.

Points on this clone: Its target is not known.

The chain is built from TRBV18 and TRBJ1-2, with 7 bases identical to TRBD1. The clonotype comes from a middle-aged man in good health and CMV-seropositive. Material for sequencing was PBMCs. CDR3 DNA: TGTGCCAGCTCATCATCTGACAGGGATGGCTACACCTTC. Translation gives CASSSSDRDGYTF.